The 10 T cell receptor beta chains given below trace back to one sample, sequenced in a study of T-cell reconstitution after alpha-beta-depleted transplantation in children (dated by TCRdb to about 2016). Library construction relied on PCR. The sample was run on an Illumina HiSeq 2500. Molecular barcoding was employed in the preparation of TCR libraries, with unique molecular identifiers being used to normalize TCRbeta repertoire quantification. TCRdb reprocessing: public reads trimmed at Q25 with fastp, clones called with MiXCR, in-frame beta chains kept. A single entry per CDR3 protein holds the most common genes and DNA from its merged rows. Counted in this sample were some 200,000 distinct CDR3 sequences; more than 14% of them appeared once. The top ten clonotypes cover under 15% of the sample. This specimen was PBMCs from the stem cell graft donor, taken from the stem cell graft. These receptors originate from a human donor who donated a stem cell graft to a child with acute lymphoblastic leukemia.

This clonotype was seen repeatedly, ten times or more. The chain carries TRBV28 and TRBJ1-1; D may be TRBD1 (5 bases). V gave up 3 bases and J gave up 4 bases, with 9 bases separating them. The length of the CDR3 is 13 residues. CDR1 is MDHEN and CDR2 is SYDVKM in the germline V gene. The CDR3, as DNA: TGTGCCAGCAGTTTCCCAGGGTTCACTGAAGCTTTCTTT. Its translation is CASSFPGFTEAFF.

This clonotype was picked up a small number of times. CDR3 bases: TGCAGTGCTAGAGGGCCAGCACAGGGCGATGAGCAGTTCTTC. Residues: CSARGPAQGDEQFF. The chain links TRBV20-1 to TRBJ2-1; D might be TRBD1 (6 bases). Per the germline V gene, CDR1 is DFQATT and CDR2 is SNEGSKA (reference sequence). The V and J ends lost 1 base and 8 bases respectively, with 15 bases between them. This CDR3 spans 14 amino acids.

Ten or more counts support this clonotype. The chain recombines TRBV29-1 with TRBJ2-7; D gene uncertain. This CDR3 spans 11 amino acids. Trimming cost V 7 bases and J 6 bases, with 13 bases left between them. CDR1 and CDR2 from the germline V gene are SQVTM and ANQGSEA. The CDR3 region is CSAHIEVEQYF. In DNA, the CDR3 is TGCAGCGCCCATATCGAGGTCGAGCAGTACTTC.

This clonotype came up a few times. CDR3 region: CSVAGQGAWNGYTF. The CDR3 DNA reads TGCAGCGTTGCGGGACAGGGGGCTTGGAATGGCTACACCTTC. V usage is TRBV29-1 and J usage is TRBJ1-2; 12 bases align to TRBD1. Germline CDR1 is SQVTM and CDR2 is ANQGSEA. Trimming removed 4 bases from V and 6 bases from J; junction bases left unmatched: 6. The CDR3 is made up of 14 amino acids. Using reference TRBV29-1 and TRBJ1-2 for the parts outside the CDR3, the full variable domain is SAVISQKPSRDICQRGTSLTIQCQVDSQVTMMFWYRQQPGQSLTLIATANQGSEATYESGFVIDKFPISRPNLTFSTLTVSNMSPEDSSIYLCSVAGQGAWNGYTFGSGTRLTVV.

This clonotype came up many times. This chain connects TRBV5-1 to TRBJ1-1; TRBD1 agrees at 7 bases. Germline-derived CDR1 and CDR2 are SGHRS and YFSETQ. With V trimmed by 6 bases and J by 1 base, 6 bases remained unmatched. The CDR3 is 14 residues long. DNA for the CDR3: TGCGCCAGCACCTGGGACAGAACGAACACTGAAGCTTTCTTT. As protein: CASTWDRTNTEAFF.

This clonotype was counted a few times. The V call is TRBV5-1, the J call TRBJ2-1; D unresolved. This CDR3 has 15 residues. Per germline, CDR1 SGHRS and CDR2 YFSETQ. Between the trimmed V and J ends, which lost 0 bases and 3 bases, there was a span of 10 bases. CDR3 nucleotides: TGCGCCAGCAGCTTGGGGGGTGCGGTCTACAATGAGCAGTTCTTC. It specifies CASSLGGAVYNEQFF.

This clonotype was seen repeatedly, ten times or more. V usage is TRBV7-2 and J usage is TRBJ1-1, with a tentative D call TRBD1 (5 bases). Germline CDR1 and CDR2: SGHTA and FQGNSA. The CDR3 runs to 14 residues. The V end was cut by 5 bases, the J end by 0 bases, with 10 bases between. The CDR3 region has the DNA TGTGCCAGCAGCGACACAGGTATGAACACTGAAGCTTTCTTT. Amino acids: CASSDTGMNTEAFF.

This clonotype was detected ten times or more. The chain uses TRBV20-1 and TRBJ1-1; the D gene is possibly TRBD1 (6 bases). This CDR3 is 17 amino acids long. Trimming removed 1 base from V and 6 bases from J, with 24 bases in between. The germline CDR1 and CDR2 sequences are DFQATT and SNEGSKA (reference sequence). This CDR3 is CSARASQGIGSSAEAFF. The DNA for the CDR3 is TGCAGTGCTAGAGCATCACAGGGAATCGGGTCGTCAGCTGAAGCTTTCTTT.

The sample holds one count of this clonotype. DNA for the CDR3: TGTGCCAGCTCGAGCGGGACCGAGCAGTACTTC. Its translation: CASSSGTEQYF. This rearrangement joins TRBV6-2 or TRBV6-3 to TRBJ2-7, with 7 bases aligning to TRBD2. J gave up 6 bases and V 8 bases, and 4 bases lay outside the gene matches. Germline V lookup: CDR1 MNHEY, CDR2 SVGEGT. There are 11 residues in the CDR3.

As to this clonotype: A much larger clone differs by one base, so this may be a read error. This chain joins TRBV6-1 and TRBJ1-1, with 8 bases that match TRBD1. Germline V CDR1 and CDR2: MNHNS, SASEGT. V lost 8 bases and J lost 0; bases outside the gene matches: 2. The CDR3 consists of 13 residues. The CDR3 here is CASCRGLNTEAFF. In DNA, the CDR3 is TGTGCCAGCTGCAGGGGGCTGAACACTGAAGCTTTCTTT.